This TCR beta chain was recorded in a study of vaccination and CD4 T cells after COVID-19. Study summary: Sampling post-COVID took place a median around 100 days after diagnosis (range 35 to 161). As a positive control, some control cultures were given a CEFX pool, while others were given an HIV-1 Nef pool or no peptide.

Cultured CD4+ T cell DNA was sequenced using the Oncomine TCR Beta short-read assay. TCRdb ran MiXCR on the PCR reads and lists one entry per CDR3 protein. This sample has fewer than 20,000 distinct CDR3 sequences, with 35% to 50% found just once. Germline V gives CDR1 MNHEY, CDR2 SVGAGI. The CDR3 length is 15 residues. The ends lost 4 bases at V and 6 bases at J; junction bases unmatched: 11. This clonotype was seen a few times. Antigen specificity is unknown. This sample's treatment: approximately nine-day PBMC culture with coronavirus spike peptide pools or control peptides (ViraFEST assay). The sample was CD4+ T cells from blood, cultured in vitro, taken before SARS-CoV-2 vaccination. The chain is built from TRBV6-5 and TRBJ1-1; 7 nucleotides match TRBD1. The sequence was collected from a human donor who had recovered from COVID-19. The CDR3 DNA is TGTGCCAGCAGTTTTCCGGAACCAGGGGGGGCTGAAGCTTTCTTT. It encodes CASSFPEPGGAEAFF.